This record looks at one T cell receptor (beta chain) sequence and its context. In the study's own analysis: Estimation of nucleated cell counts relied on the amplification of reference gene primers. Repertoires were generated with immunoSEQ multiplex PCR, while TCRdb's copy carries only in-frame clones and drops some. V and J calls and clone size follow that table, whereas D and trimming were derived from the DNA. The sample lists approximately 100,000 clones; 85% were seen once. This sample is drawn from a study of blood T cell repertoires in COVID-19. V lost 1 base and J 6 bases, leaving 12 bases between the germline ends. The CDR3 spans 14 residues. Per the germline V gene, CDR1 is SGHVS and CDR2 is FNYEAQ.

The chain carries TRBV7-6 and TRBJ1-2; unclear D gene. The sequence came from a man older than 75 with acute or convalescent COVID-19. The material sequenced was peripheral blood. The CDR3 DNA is TGTGCCAGCAGCTTAGGATACCCTACGGATGGCTACACCTTC. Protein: CASSLGYPTDGYTF.